This TCR beta chain was observed in a study of beta chain features in type 1 diabetes. Findings and limits, study-wide: There were fewer insertions and more deletions at the VDJ junctions of type 1 diabetes patients. The question of HLA type influencing TCRB rearrangement was one that remained unresolved here.

As regards this clone: What it binds is not known.

Purity exceeded 95% in all sorted populations. TCRB transcripts that were expressed got sequenced, as all of the isolated RNA had been reverse transcribed. Sequencing used immunoSEQ multiplex PCR; TCRdb keeps in-frame clones, though not all of them. The sample gives hundreds of thousands of clones, less than 20% of which show up once; 0.07% to 0.095% is in the top ten. From germline, CDR1 is SNHLY and CDR2 FYNNEI. With 7 bases clipped from V and 4 bases from J, the junction kept 12 bases outside the gene matches. The CDR3 contains 17 residues. This chain uses TRBV2 with TRBJ2-1; 11 nucleotides agree with TRBD2. The sequenced sample consisted of naive CD4+ T cells from blood. This sequence was found in a man aged 18 to 29 in good health. CDR3 protein: CASNGLGLAGRYNEQFF. DNA for the CDR3: TGTGCCAGCAATGGGCTAGGACTAGCGGGTCGATACAATGAGCAGTTCTTC. The full variable domain, rest sourced from reference TRBV2 and TRBJ2-1, is EPEVTQTPSHQVTQMGQEVILRCVPISNHLYFYWYRQILGQKVEFLVSFYNNEISEKSEIFDDQFSVERPDGSNFTLKIRSTKLEDSAMYFCASNGLGLAGRYNEQFFGPGTRLTVL.